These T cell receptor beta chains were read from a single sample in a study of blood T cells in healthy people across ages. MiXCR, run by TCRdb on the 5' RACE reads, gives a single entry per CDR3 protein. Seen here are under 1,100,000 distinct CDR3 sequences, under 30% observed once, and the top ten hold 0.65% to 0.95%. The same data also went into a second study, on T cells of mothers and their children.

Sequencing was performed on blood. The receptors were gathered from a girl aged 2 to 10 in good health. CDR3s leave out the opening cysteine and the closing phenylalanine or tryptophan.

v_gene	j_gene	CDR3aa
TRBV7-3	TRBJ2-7	ASSQSGSTVDEQY
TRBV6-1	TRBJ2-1	ATNPSPWNEQF
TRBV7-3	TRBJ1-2	ASSLQTELLHGYT
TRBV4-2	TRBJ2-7	ASSQEIRGRYEQY
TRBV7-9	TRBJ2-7	ASSFAYRPYEQY
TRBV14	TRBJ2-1	ASTQGRGGTYNEQF
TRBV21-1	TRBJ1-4	ASSGNGARTSEKLF
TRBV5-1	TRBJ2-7	ASSGGLAQTYEQY
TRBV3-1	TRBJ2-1	ASSPSGPNEQF
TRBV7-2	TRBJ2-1	ASSAPGTAYNEQF
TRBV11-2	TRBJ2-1	ASSSELGDNEQF
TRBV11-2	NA	ASSPQTGPETQY
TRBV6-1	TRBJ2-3	ASSRPEADTQY
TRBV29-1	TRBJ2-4	SAETGGGNIQY
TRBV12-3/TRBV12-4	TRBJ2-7	ASSHSPVYEQY
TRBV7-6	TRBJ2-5	ASSPHQETQY
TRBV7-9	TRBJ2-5	ASSRTGGGVEQY
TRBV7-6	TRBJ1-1	ASSLGALGHNTEAF
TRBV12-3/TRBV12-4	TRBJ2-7	ASSLRGRGQNEQY
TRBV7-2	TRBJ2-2	ASRSSGTGELF
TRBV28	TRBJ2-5	ASKEGGPETQY